The clone carrying this T cell receptor (beta chain) was detected many times. This specimen belongs to a study of T cells in Graves' hyperthyroidism and ophthalmopathy. There are 15 residues in the CDR3. The V gene lost 4 bases and the J gene lost 0 bases, with 12 bases spanning the gap. Germline values: CDR1 KGHSH, CDR2 LQKENI. There were TCR beta CDR3 regions amplified from RNA transcripts. The study used the HTBI primer set for a first-round RT-PCR of the TCR CDR3. TCRdb analysed the multiplex PCR reads with MiXCR anew, one entry per CDR3 protein. The sample has roughly 380,000 distinct CDR3 sequences, 14% seen once.

The TCR was taken from a woman aged 55-75 years with Graves' hyperthyroidism. The sample consisted of blood. The chain joins TRBV18 to TRBJ1-1; a possible D gene is TRBD1 (6 bases). Here the CDR3 reads CASSLTGNMNTEAFF. CDR3 sequence (DNA): TGTGCCAGCTCACTGACAGGAAATATGAACACTGAAGCTTTCTTT.